A single sample is the source of the 26 T cell receptor beta chains below, sequenced in a study of naive and memory T cell subsets. Two oligonucleotides, mixed equimolar, formed the beta constant-region primer covering TRBC1 and TRBC2. TCRdb called the UMI-ligation and nested PCR reads again in MiXCR, with one record for every CDR3 protein. This sample has over 75,000 distinct CDR3 sequences, with roughly 14% found just once. The sequencing input was central memory CD4+ T cells from blood. These TCRs come from a human donor in good health.

This clonotype was counted at least ten times. The genes are TRBV20-1 and TRBJ2-7; TRBD2 aligns across 15 bases. Germline V gene sequence: CDR1 DFQATT, CDR2 SNEGSKA (reference sequence). The CDR3 has 15 amino acids. V dropped 5 bases and J dropped 4; count of bases not matched to a gene: 6. The CDR3 is CSAGLAGGLLYEQYF. The CDR3 region has the DNA TGCAGTGCTGGACTAGCGGGAGGGCTTCTTTACGAGCAGTACTTC.

This clonotype occurred a few times. This CDR3 is CAWARQAYSYNSPLHF. In DNA, the CDR3 is TGTGCCTGGGCCCGACAGGCCTACTCCTATAATTCACCCCTCCACTTT. The J gene is TRBJ1-6, the V gene TRBV30, with D perhaps TRBD1 (6 bases). V was trimmed by 5 bases and J by 0 bases, leaving 14 bases between them. Germline V lookup: CDR1 GTSNPN, CDR2 SVGIG (reference sequence). The CDR3 spans 16 residues.

The chain carries TRBV5-6 and TRBJ1-1; D uncertain. CDR1 SGHDT and CDR2 YYEEEE come from the germline V gene. V was shortened by 1 base and J by 7 bases, with 5 bases between the two germline ends. CDR3 length: 11 amino acids. CDR3 sequence: CASSLLNEAFF. The DNA for the CDR3 is TGTGCCAGCAGCTTGTTAAATGAAGCTTTCTTT.

Only a few counts were recorded for this clonotype. This rearrangement joins TRBV5-1 to TRBJ2-5; D unresolved. There are 13 residues in the CDR3. Germline-derived CDR1 and CDR2 are SGHRS and YFSETQ. Trimming took 3 bases from V and 5 from J, leaving 11 bases between them. CDR3 amino acids: CASSWVFGETQYF. The CDR3 DNA reads as TGCGCCAGCAGCTGGGTATTTGGGGAGACCCAGTACTTC.

This chain links TRBV3-1 with TRBJ1-2, with D hard to call. Germline CDR1 LGHDT, CDR2 YNNKEL (reference sequence). Trimming took off 0 bases at V and 5 bases at J, with 10 bases between the two ends. This CDR3 has 14 residues. For the CDR3, the DNA is TGTGCCAGCAGCCAAGAGACCGGACTATATGGCTACACCTTC. Protein sequence: CASSQETGLYGYTF.

This rearrangement joins TRBV2 to TRBJ2-1; D may be TRBD1 or TRBD2 (5 bases each). There are 14 residues in the CDR3. CDR1 SNHLY and CDR2 FYNNEI come from the germline V gene. Trimming left V 4 bases short and J 7 bases short, with 14 bases between. CDR3 DNA: TGTGCCAGCAGTGCCGGGACCGGAAGAAATGAGCAGTTCTTC. It specifies CASSAGTGRNEQFF.

This clonotype has only a few counts. The chain uses TRBV4-2 and TRBJ2-7; D ambiguous. The length of the CDR3 is 13 residues. V shed 0 bases and J shed 4 bases, with 7 bases lying between them. The germline V gene has CDR1 LGHNA and CDR2 YNFKEQ. For the CDR3, the DNA is TGTGCCAGCAGCCAAGATTTCGAGTACGAGCAGTACTTC. Translation gives CASSQDFEYEQYF.

The rearrangement uses TRBV16 and TRBJ1-5; D not certain. Germline V lookup: CDR1 KGHSY, CDR2 FQNENV. The V end was cut by 7 bases, the J end by 9 bases, with 19 bases between. The CDR3 runs 14 residues. CDR3: CASTDLLGSGPQHF. The CDR3, as DNA: TGTGCCAGCACCGACCTTTTGGGGAGTGGGCCCCAGCATTTT.

The chain couples TRBV21-1 to TRBJ2-1. TRBV21-1 is a pseudogene segment. The CDR3 has 17 residues. Written as DNA, the CDR3 is TGTGCCAGCAGCCCACGGCGGCCTGGTTTGACTTTCAATGAGCAGTTCTTC. This codes for CASSPRRPGLTFNEQFF.

The rearrangement uses TRBV7-2 and TRBJ2-3; D gene ambiguous. CDR3 length: 14 residues. V lost 3 bases and J 5 bases, leaving 12 bases between the germline ends. From germline, CDR1 is SGHTA and CDR2 FQGNSA. The CDR3 sequence is CASSFQNSLDTQYF. The CDR3 DNA sequence: TGTGCCAGCAGCTTCCAAAACTCGTTAGATACGCAGTATTTT.

The gene calls are TRBV11-2 and TRBJ1-3, with 12 positions matching TRBD1. The CDR3 contains 20 residues. Germline trimming cut 6 bases from V and 0 bases from J; bases unmatched to any gene: 15. Per the germline V gene, CDR1 is SGHAT and CDR2 is FQNNGV. The CDR3 reads CASSRGRPGQGASSGNTIYF. The CDR3 DNA is TGTGCCAGCAGTCGAGGACGTCCGGGACAGGGGGCCTCCTCTGGAAACACCATATATTTT.

This clonotype was found once. This likely comes from a read error, as the CDR3 has no conserved phenylalanine or tryptophan at its end. This chain uses TRBV11-2 with TRBJ1-2; D remains unclear. Germline V CDR1 and CDR2: SGHAT, FQNNGV. Trimming removed 2 bases at V and 0 bases at J, with 10 bases between. The CDR3 runs to 15 residues. The CDR3 nucleotides are TGTGCCAGCAGCTTAATGTACAGTACTAACTATGGCTACACCTAC. Amino acids: CASSLMYSTNYGYTY.

This clonotype was observed many times. The gene calls are TRBV27 and TRBJ1-1, with 10 bases matching TRBD1. The germline V gene encodes CDR1 MNHEY and CDR2 SMNVEV (reference sequence). The CDR3 length is 14 residues. After removal of 7 bases from V and 5 bases from J, the junction contained 7 bases not matched to a gene. CDR3 residues: CASNLRTGGTEAFF. DNA of the CDR3: TGTGCCAGCAATCTTAGGACAGGGGGGACTGAAGCTTTCTTT.

This clonotype was detected many times. This chain joins TRBV12-3 or TRBV12-4 and TRBJ2-7; the D gene is possibly TRBD1 (6 bases). The CDR3 contains 14 residues. Between the trimmed V and J ends, which lost 4 bases and 1 base, there was a span of 11 bases. The CDR3: CASSSSTGSYEQYF. The CDR3 DNA sequence: TGTGCCAGCAGTTCCTCGACAGGTTCCTACGAGCAGTACTTC.

The CDR3 DNA reads as TGTGCCACCAGTGCTGAACCGGGACTAGCGGGACCTAATGAGCAGTTCTTC. Residues: CATSAEPGLAGPNEQFF. V usage is TRBV24-1 and J usage is TRBJ2-1; the match to TRBD2 covers 13 bases. The length of the CDR3 is 17 residues. Looked up from germline, CDR1 is KGHDR and CDR2 is SFDVKD. The V gene end was trimmed by 5 bases and the J gene end by 7 bases; junction bases not matched to a gene: 10.

This clonotype has just a few counts. This chain connects TRBV12-3 or TRBV12-4 to TRBJ2-1; 7 positions match TRBD2. This CDR3 has 13 amino acids. The junction had 3 bases not matched to a gene; V was cut back by 3 bases and J by 7 bases. The CDR3 spells CASSFQRDNEQFF. Written as DNA, the CDR3 is TGTGCCAGCAGTTTTCAGCGGGATAATGAGCAGTTCTTC.

This clonotype was seen a few times. V gene TRBV9 combines with J gene TRBJ2-4, with 9 nucleotides matching TRBD1. The CDR3 has 15 amino acids. V gave up 0 bases and J gave up 9 bases; unmatched junction bases: 7. Germline CDR1 is SGDLS and CDR2 is YYNGEE. The CDR3 sequence is CASSVEGGQGSIQYF. The CDR3 nucleotides read TGTGCCAGCAGCGTAGAAGGGGGACAGGGATCCATTCAGTACTTC. Full variable domain (rest looked up from reference TRBV9 and TRBJ2-4): DSGVTQTPKHLITATGQRVTLRCSPRSGDLSVYWYQQSLDQGLQFLIQYYNGEERAKGNILERFSAQQFPDLHSELNLSSLELGDSALYFCASSVEGGQGSIQYFGAGTRLSVL.

This chain connects TRBV5-1 to TRBJ2-1; 12 bases map to TRBD2. J was trimmed by 7 bases and V by 4 bases; bases with no gene match: 6. The CDR3 totals 15 residues. Germline assignment: CDR1 SGHRS and CDR2 YFSETQ. CDR3 sequence (DNA): TGCGCCAGCAGCCGGGATGGACTAGCGGGGAATGAGCAGTTCTTC. It specifies CASSRDGLAGNEQFF.

The chain links TRBV14 to TRBJ2-7; D is unresolved. Trimming left V 2 bases short and J 6 bases short, with 8 bases between. Germline lookup yields CDR1 SGHDN and CDR2 FVKESK. This CDR3 contains 12 residues. CDR3 coding DNA: TGTGCCAGCAGCCAATCACGGGTCGAGCAGTACTTC. This sequence encodes CASSQSRVEQYF.

The DNA for the CDR3 is TGTGCCAGCAGCCCAGGACAGGCTGAAGCTTTCTTT. Translation gives CASSPGQAEAFF. The chain links TRBV4-2 to TRBJ1-1; 7 nucleotides agree with TRBD1. V shed 4 bases and J 6 bases; nucleotides not matched to a gene: 2. From germline, CDR1 is LGHNA and CDR2 YNFKEQ. The CDR3 extends over 12 amino acids.

This chain uses TRBV6-9 with TRBJ1-1; tentatively, D is TRBD1 (6 bases). Germline loops: CDR1 MNHGY, CDR2 SVAAGI. The CDR3 consists of 13 residues. Trimming pared 2 bases from V and 4 bases from J, leaving 8 bases between. The CDR3 is CASSYAGATEAFF. The CDR3 bases are TGTGCCAGCAGTTATGCGGGGGCCACTGAAGCTTTCTTT.

This clonotype was detected ten times or more. The chain links TRBV6-2 or TRBV6-3 to TRBJ2-5, with D possibly being TRBD1 or TRBD2 (5 bases each). The CDR3 is 13 amino acids. Germline assignment: CDR1 MNHEY and CDR2 SVGEGT. Deletions cut 5 bases from V and 4 bases from J, with 11 bases between. The CDR3 spells CASSGTVGETQYF. In nucleotides, the CDR3 is TGTGCCAGCAGTGGGACCGTCGGAGAGACCCAGTACTTC.

The chain is built from TRBV5-6 and TRBJ2-1; 7 bases line up with TRBD1. The CDR3 extends over 15 amino acids. Germline trimming cut 4 bases from V and 6 bases from J; bases unmatched to any gene: 10. Germline CDR1 is SGHDT and CDR2 is YYEEEE. This CDR3 reads CASSLLGQKSNEQFF. The CDR3 DNA is TGTGCCAGCAGCCTTCTGGGACAGAAGTCCAATGAGCAGTTCTTC.

This clonotype has a handful of counts. The chain combines TRBV5-1 with TRBJ1-1; D possibly corresponds to TRBD1 (5 bases). Trimming left V 7 bases short and J 1 base short, with 17 bases between. Germline lookup yields CDR1 SGHRS and CDR2 YFSETQ. There are 15 residues in the CDR3. The CDR3 loop reads CASWLGAGRNTEAFF. CDR3 DNA: TGCGCCAGCTGGTTGGGAGCAGGGAGGAACACTGAAGCTTTCTTT.

CDR3 protein: CASNVWVSSGANVLTF. The DNA for the CDR3 is TGTGCCAGCAACGTCTGGGTGTCTTCAGGGGCCAACGTCCTGACTTTC. The V and J genes are TRBV5-4 and TRBJ2-6, with D hard to call. CDR3 size: 16 residues. Trimming removed 6 bases at V and 4 bases at J, with 17 bases between. CDR1 and CDR2 (germline): SGHNT, YYREEE (reference sequence).

The count of this clonotype is one. A read error may produce the germline difference seen at one junction end. The chain has TRBV14 and TRBJ2-7, with 12 nucleotides matching TRBD1. The CDR3 has 17 residues. Germline values: CDR1 SGHDN, CDR2 FVKESK. The CDR3 region has the DNA TGTGCCAGCAGATACCCGGGACAGGGGGCTGAAATCTACGAGCTGTACTTC. Its protein is CASRYPGQGAEIYELYF.